This T cell receptor beta chain was identified during a study of blood T cell repertoires in COVID-19. As for the study in general: Sites in the United States, Italy and Spain provided acute and convalescent COVID-19 samples. In each case, the material was cDNA or gDNA derived from T cells, B-cell-depleted T cells, or PBMCs.

Germline V lookup: CDR1 SGHTA, CDR2 FQGNSA. The CDR3 spans 14 residues. V lost 5 bases and J lost 4, with 12 bases in between. In the original processing: Amplification of reference gene primers was used by the study to estimate nucleated cell counts. The repertoire was sequenced with immunoSEQ multiplex PCR; TCRdb's copy has only in-frame clones and lacks some. The D gene and trimming were derived from the DNA, and the V and J assignments and clone size from that table. This table holds roughly 380,000 clones, approximately 77% found once. V and J are TRBV7-2 and TRBJ2-1; tentative D call: TRBD2 (5 bases). Sequencing input: peripheral blood. The origin of this receptor is a human donor with acute or convalescent COVID-19. The donor label of this sample is uncertain. The CDR3 loop reads CASSQLEVYNEQFF. DNA for the CDR3: TGTGCCAGCAGCCAACTGGAGGTATACAATGAGCAGTTCTTC.